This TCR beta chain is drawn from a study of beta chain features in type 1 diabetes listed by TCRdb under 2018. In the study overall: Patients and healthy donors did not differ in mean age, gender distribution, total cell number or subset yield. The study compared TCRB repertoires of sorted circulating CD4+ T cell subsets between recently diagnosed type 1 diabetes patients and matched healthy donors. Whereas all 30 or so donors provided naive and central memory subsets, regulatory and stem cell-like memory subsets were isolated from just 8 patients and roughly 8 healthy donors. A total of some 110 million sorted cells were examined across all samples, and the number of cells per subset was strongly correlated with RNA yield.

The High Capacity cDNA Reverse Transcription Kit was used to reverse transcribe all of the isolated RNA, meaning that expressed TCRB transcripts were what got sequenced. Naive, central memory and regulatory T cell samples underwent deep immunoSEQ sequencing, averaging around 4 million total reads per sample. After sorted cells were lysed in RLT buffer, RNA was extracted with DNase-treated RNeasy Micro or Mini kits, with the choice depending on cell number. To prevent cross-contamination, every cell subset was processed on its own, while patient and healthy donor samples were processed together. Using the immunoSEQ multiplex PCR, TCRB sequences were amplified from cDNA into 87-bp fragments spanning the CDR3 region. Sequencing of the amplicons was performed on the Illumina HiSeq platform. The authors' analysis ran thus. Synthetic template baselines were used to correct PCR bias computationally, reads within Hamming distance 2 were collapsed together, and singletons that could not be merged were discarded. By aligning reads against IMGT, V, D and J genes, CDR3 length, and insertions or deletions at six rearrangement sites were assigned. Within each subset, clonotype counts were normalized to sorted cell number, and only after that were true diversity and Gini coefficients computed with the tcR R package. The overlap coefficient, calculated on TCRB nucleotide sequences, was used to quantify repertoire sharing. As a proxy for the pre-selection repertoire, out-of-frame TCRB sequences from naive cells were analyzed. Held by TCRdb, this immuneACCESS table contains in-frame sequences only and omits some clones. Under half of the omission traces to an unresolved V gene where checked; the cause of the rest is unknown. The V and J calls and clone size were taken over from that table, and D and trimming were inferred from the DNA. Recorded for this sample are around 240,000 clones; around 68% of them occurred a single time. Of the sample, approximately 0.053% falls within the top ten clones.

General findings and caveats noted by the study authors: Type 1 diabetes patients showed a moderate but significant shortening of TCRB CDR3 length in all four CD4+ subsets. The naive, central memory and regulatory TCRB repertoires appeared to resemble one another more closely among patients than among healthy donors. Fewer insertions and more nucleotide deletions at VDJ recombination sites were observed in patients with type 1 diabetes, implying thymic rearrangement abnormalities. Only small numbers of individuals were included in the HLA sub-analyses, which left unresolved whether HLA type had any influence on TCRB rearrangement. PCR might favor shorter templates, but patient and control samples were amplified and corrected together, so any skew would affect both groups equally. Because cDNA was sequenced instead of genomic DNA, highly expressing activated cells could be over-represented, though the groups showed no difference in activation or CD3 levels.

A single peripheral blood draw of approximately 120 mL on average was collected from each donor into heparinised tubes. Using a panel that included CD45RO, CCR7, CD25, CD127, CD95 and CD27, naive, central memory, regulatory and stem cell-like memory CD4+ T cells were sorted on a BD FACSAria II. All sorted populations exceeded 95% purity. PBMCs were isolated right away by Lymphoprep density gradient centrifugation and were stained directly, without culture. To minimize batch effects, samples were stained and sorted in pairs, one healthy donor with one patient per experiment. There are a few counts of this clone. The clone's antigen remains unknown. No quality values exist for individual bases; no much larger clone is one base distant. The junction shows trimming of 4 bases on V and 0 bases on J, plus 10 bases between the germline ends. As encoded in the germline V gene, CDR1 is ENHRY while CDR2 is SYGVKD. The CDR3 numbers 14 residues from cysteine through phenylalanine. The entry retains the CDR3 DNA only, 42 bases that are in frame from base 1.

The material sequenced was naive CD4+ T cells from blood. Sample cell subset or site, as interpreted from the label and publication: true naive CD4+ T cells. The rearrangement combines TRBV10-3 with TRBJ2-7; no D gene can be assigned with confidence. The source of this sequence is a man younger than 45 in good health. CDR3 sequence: CAISVAYDSYEQYF. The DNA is TGTGCCATCAGTGTAGCCTACGACTCCTACGAGCAGTACTTC.